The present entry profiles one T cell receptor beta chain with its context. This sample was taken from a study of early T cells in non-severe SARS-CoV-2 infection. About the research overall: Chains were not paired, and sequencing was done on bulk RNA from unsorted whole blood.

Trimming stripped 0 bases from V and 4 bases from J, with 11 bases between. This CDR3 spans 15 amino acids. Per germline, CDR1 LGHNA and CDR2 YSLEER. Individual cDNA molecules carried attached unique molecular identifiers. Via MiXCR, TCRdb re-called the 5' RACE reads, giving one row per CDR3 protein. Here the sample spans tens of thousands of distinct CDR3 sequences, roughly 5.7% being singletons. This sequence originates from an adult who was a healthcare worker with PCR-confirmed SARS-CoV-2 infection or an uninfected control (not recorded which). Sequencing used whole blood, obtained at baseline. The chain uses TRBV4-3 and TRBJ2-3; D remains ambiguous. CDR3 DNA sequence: TGCGCCAGCAGCCAAGAACCAGCCCGCCCAGATACGCAGTATTTT. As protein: CASSQEPARPDTQYF.